This T cell receptor (beta chain) was sequenced in a study of T-cell memory formation after mild COVID-19. Study-wide results and limits: Clones that contracted from day 15 to 85 had balanced CD4/CD8; later expanders were CD4+ biased. Several responding clones turned up in pre-infection memory, indicating that cross-reactive memory may have taken part. There was no confirmation that second-wave clones peaking on day 37 were SARS-CoV-2 specific.

TCRdb reprocessed the 5' RACE reads via MiXCR and lists one record per CDR3 protein. The sample has 250,000 to 400,000 distinct CDR3 sequences; roughly an eighth are singletons. CDR3 length: 18 amino acids. Unmatched junction bases numbered 12, after V lost 6 bases and J lost 1 base. Germline V gives CDR1 MNHEY, CDR2 SVGAGI. This clonotype was picked up many times. What it binds is unknown. The rearrangement uses TRBV6-5 and TRBJ2-3; TRBD2 matches at 11 bases. This clonotype was obtained from a man aged 18 to 30 who had mild COVID-19 (a few samples of this study predate the infection). Cell type and time point are not known. The sequenced sample was PBMCs or a T cell subset sorted from them (not recorded which). The DNA for the CDR3 is TGTGCCAGCAGGCCAAGTACCTGGACTAGCGGGCGCACAGATACGCAGTATTTT. Translation gives CASRPSTWTSGRTDTQYF.